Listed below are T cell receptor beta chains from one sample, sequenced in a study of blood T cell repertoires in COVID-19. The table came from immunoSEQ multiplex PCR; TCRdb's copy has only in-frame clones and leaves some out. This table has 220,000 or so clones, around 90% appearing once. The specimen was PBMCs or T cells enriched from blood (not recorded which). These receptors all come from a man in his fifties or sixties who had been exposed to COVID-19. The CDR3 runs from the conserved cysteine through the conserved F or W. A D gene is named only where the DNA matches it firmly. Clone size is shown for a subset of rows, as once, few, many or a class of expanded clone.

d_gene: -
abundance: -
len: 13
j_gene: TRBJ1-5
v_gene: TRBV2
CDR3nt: TGTGCCAGCACGGGGGAGAAACTTCAGCCCCAGCATTTT
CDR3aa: CASTGEKLQPQHF

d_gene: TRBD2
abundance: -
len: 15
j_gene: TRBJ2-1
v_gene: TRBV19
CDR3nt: TGTGCCAGTAGTATGGCGAGCGGGAGATTAGGTGAGCAGTTCTTC
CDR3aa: CASSMASGRLGEQFF

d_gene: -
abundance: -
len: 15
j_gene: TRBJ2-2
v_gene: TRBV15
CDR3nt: TGTGCCACCAGCGCCCATCAGGGGTACCCCGGGGAGCTGTTTTTT
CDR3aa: CATSAHQGYPGELFF

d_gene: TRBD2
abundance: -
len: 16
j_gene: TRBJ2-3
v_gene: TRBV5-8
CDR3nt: TGTGCCAGCAGCTCGGGACTAGCGGGTAGCACAGATACGCAGTATTTT
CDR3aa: CASSSGLAGSTDTQYF

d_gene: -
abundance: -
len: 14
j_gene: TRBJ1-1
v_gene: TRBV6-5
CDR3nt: TGTGCCAGCTCCCCTGAAGGGGTGAACACTGAAGCTTTCTTT
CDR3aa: CASSPEGVNTEAFF

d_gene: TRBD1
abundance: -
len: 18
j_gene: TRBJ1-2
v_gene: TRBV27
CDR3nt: TGTGCCAGCAGCCCCAAGGTTTCGGGACAGGGTCCAAGGGGTGGCTACACCTTC
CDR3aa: CASSPKVSGQGPRGGYTF

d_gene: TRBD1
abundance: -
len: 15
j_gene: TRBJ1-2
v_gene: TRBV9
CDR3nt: TGTGCCAGCAGCGTTGGTACCCGGGACAGGGACGGCTACACCTTC
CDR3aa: CASSVGTRDRDGYTF

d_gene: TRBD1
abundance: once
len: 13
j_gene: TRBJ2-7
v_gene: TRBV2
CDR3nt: TGTGCCAGCAGTGCACAGGGGGTAACCGAGCAGTACTTC
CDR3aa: CASSAQGVTEQYF

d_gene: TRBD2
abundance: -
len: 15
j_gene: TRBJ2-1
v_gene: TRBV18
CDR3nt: TGTGCCAGCTCACCATCTGGGACTAGCGGCAATGAGCAGTTCTTC
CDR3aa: CASSPSGTSGNEQFF

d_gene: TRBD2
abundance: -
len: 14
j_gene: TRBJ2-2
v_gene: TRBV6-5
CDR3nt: TGTGCCAGCACCGCTAGCGGGGGAACCGGGGAGCTGTTTTTT
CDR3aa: CASTASGGTGELFF